One sample yielded the 27 T cell receptor beta chains listed below, sequenced in a study of T cell responses to AZD1222 COVID-19 vaccine. Only in-frame clones appear in the TCRdb table, and some are missing; sequencing was by immunoSEQ multiplex PCR. Of 110,000 or so clones in the sample, about 82% were seen once. The sample here was peripheral blood, taken 28 days after the second AZD1222 dose. The receptor set was obtained from an adult who received the AZD1222 COVID-19 vaccine.

The chain has TRBV5-5 and TRBJ2-5; no definite D call. The germline gives CDR1 SGHKS, CDR2 YYEKEE (reference sequence). V lost 4 bases and J lost 2, with 12 bases in between. The CDR3 has 14 amino acids. The CDR3 bases are TGTGCCAGCAGCCTTCGTGTGGGACAAGAGACCCAGTACTTC. It yields the protein CASSLRVGQETQYF. Looking up the rest from reference TRBV5-5 and TRBJ2-5 gives the full variable domain: DAGVTQSPTHLIKTRGQQVTLRCSPISGHKSVSWYQQVLGQGPQFIFQYYEKEERGRGNFPDRFSARQFPNYSSELNVNALLLGDSALYLCASSLRVGQETQYFGPGTRLLVL.

The chain links TRBV19 to TRBJ1-1, with TRBD1 identical over 7 bases. There are 15 residues in the CDR3. Germline V CDR1 and CDR2: LNHDA, SQIVND (reference sequence). With 5 bases clipped from V and 5 bases from J, the junction kept 11 bases outside the gene matches. The CDR3 protein is CASSLPTGQATEAFF. For the CDR3, the DNA is TGTGCCAGTAGTCTCCCGACAGGGCAAGCGACTGAAGCTTTCTTT.

This clone was picked up one time. This chain joins TRBV11-2 and TRBJ2-7, with 9 nucleotides matching TRBD1. The J segment lost 5 bases and the V segment lost 6 bases, leaving 8 bases of the junction unmatched. The CDR3 has 14 amino acids. The V gene's germline CDR1 is SGHAT and CDR2 FQNNGV. For the CDR3, the DNA is TGTGCCAGCAGACCAACCGGGACAGGGAACGAGCAGTACTTC. Protein product: CASRPTGTGNEQYF.

This chain's CDR3 is CASREYRDRDYEQYF. Written as DNA, the CDR3 is TGTGCCAGCAGGGAATACCGGGACAGGGACTACGAGCAGTACTTC. This rearrangement joins TRBV27 to TRBJ2-7; 9 nucleotides match TRBD1. The J segment lost 3 bases and the V segment lost 6 bases, leaving 9 bases of the junction unmatched. There are 15 residues in the CDR3. In germline, CDR1 is MNHEY, CDR2 SMNVEV (reference sequence).

This chain joins TRBV6-2 or TRBV6-3 and TRBJ1-1, with TRBD1 identical over 7 bases. The CDR3 runs 14 residues. Germline V CDR1 and CDR2: MNHEY, SVGEGT. With 2 bases clipped from V and 4 bases from J, the junction kept 4 bases outside the gene matches. CDR3 DNA sequence: TGTGCCAGCAGTTACGTAGGGGGCGGCACTGAAGCTTTCTTT. Encoded protein: CASSYVGGGTEAFF.

The CDR3 loop is CASSPSPPGRELFF. The CDR3 region has the DNA TGTGCCAGCAGTCCTTCACCGCCGGGGCGGGAGCTGTTTTTT. The chain couples TRBV27 to TRBJ2-2, with D possibly being TRBD1 or TRBD2 (5 bases each). This CDR3 has 14 residues. V shed 5 bases and J shed 9 bases, with 16 bases lying between them. From germline, CDR1 is MNHEY and CDR2 SMNVEV (reference sequence).

This chain joins TRBV29-1 and TRBJ2-3, with D maybe TRBD1 (6 bases). The V gene lost 5 bases and the J gene lost 4 bases, with 13 bases spanning the gap. This CDR3 spans 13 amino acids. The germline V gene encodes CDR1 SQVTM and CDR2 ANQGSEA. CDR3: CSVRQGWADTQYF. The CDR3 nucleotides are TGCAGCGTTCGGCAGGGGTGGGCAGATACGCAGTATTTT.

V usage is TRBV4-2 and J usage is TRBJ2-7; D remains unclear. The V end lost 1 base, the J end lost 0 bases, and 10 bases lay between the germline ends. In germline, CDR1 is LGHNA, CDR2 YNFKEQ. There are 15 residues in the CDR3. The CDR3 bases are TGTGCCAGCAGCCAAGCGTACGGAAACTCCTACGAGCAGTACTTC. Its protein is CASSQAYGNSYEQYF.

As to this clone: Other DNA variants within this sample encode the same CDR3. This rearrangement joins TRBV5-6 to TRBJ2-7; D gene ambiguous. This CDR3 contains 11 residues. Germline loops: CDR1 SGHDT, CDR2 YYEEEE. Trimming took 3 bases from V and 5 from J, leaving 6 bases between them. CDR3 DNA sequence: TGTGCCAGCAGCTCTCGCCACGAGCAGTACTTC. Encoded protein: CASSSRHEQYF.

The chain has TRBV7-3 and TRBJ2-3; the D is unclear. V lost 5 bases to trimming and J lost 3 bases, with 18 bases between them. Germline V gene sequence: CDR1 SGHTA, CDR2 FQGTGA. The CDR3 consists of 16 residues. The CDR3 loop is CASSLSIGSGTDTQYF. CDR3 nucleotide sequence: TGTGCCAGCAGCCTATCCATAGGCTCGGGTACAGATACGCAGTATTTT.

This clone was observed once. The V call is TRBV6-1, the J call TRBJ2-2, with D possibly called TRBD1 or TRBD2 (5 bases each). Germline-derived CDR1 and CDR2 are MNHNS and SASEGT. The length of the CDR3 is 17 residues. Trimming shortened V by 4 bases and J by 4 bases, and 19 bases separated the two germline ends. CDR3 DNA: TGTGCCAGCAGTGTGGGGACGGTTAGGGGCGTCACCGGGGAGCTGTTTTTT. Translating it yields CASSVGTVRGVTGELFF.

The rearrangement uses TRBV7-2 and TRBJ1-6, with 8 bases fitting TRBD1. CDR1 is SGHTA and CDR2 is FQGNSA in the germline V gene. V was pared by 5 bases and J by 7 bases, with 7 bases of the junction left unmatched. This CDR3 contains 15 residues. The CDR3 sequence: CASSAGGAGNSPLHF. In DNA, the CDR3 is TGTGCCAGCAGCGCAGGGGGCGCGGGGAATTCACCCCTCCACTTT.

The chain uses TRBV28 and TRBJ1-2; D gene uncertain. Germline V gives CDR1 MDHEN, CDR2 SYDVKM. V was pared by 2 bases and J by 5 bases, with 6 bases between. This CDR3 is 12 amino acids long. This CDR3 reads CASSLVRYGYTF. In DNA form, the CDR3 reads TGTGCCAGCAGTTTAGTTAGATATGGCTACACCTTC.

The J gene is TRBJ1-2, the V gene TRBV6-5, with TRBD1 identical over 9 bases. The V gene end was trimmed by 6 bases and the J gene end by 1 base; junction bases not matched to a gene: 3. Germline V gene data show CDR1 as MNHEY and CDR2 as SVGAGI. The CDR3 consists of 14 residues. CDR3 DNA sequence: TGTGCCAGCAGCGGGACAGGGAATAACTATGGCTACACCTTC. Translating gives CASSGTGNNYGYTF.

V is TRBV7-9 and J is TRBJ2-1; tentative D call: TRBD2 (6 bases). V was shortened by 5 bases and J by 10 bases, with 30 bases between the two germline ends. The CDR3 extends over 18 amino acids. Germline lookup yields CDR1 SEHNR and CDR2 FQNEAQ (reference sequence). In nucleotides, the CDR3 is TGTGCCAGCAGCGCGGACCGGAGGCGGGATCCCCTCCGGGTGGAGCAGTTCTTC. Amino acid sequence: CASSADRRRDPLRVEQFF.

The rearrangement joins TRBV5-6 to TRBJ1-1; D unresolved. Germline CDR1 SGHDT, CDR2 YYEEEE. The CDR3 is 11 amino acids. V lost 5 bases and J lost 3, with 5 bases in between. This CDR3 reads CASSLYTEAFF. For the CDR3, the DNA is TGTGCCAGCAGTCTCTACACTGAAGCTTTCTTT.

The V gene is TRBV11-1, the J gene TRBJ2-1; D not resolved. The V gene's germline CDR1 is SGHAT and CDR2 FQDESV (reference sequence). Trimming pared 8 bases from V and 8 bases from J, leaving 19 bases between. The CDR3 runs to 14 residues. This chain's CDR3 is CASSRDFASDEQFF. Written as DNA, the CDR3 is TGTGCCAGCTCTCGAGATTTCGCCTCCGATGAGCAGTTCTTC. Combining the CDR3 with reference TRBV11-1 and TRBJ2-1 gives the whole variable domain EAEVAQSPRYKITEKSQAVAFWCDPISGHATLYWYRQILGQGPELLVQFQDESVVDDSQLPKDRFSAERLKGVDSTLKIQPAELGDSAMYLCASSRDFASDEQFFGPGTRLTVL.

This chain uses TRBV28 with TRBJ1-2; tentatively, D is TRBD1 (6 bases). This CDR3 spans 16 amino acids. V was cut by 5 bases and J by 5 bases, with 21 bases left in between. From germline, CDR1 is MDHEN and CDR2 SYDVKM. The CDR3 DNA is TGTGCCAGCAGTACCCCCCACCGGACAGAATCTTATGGCTACACCTTC. Its translation is CASSTPHRTESYGYTF.

A single count supports this clone. This chain links TRBV27 with TRBJ1-2, with 9 positions matching TRBD1. The junction had 3 bases not matched to a gene; V was cut back by 9 bases and J by 1 base. The CDR3 runs 13 residues. The V gene's germline CDR1 is MNHEY and CDR2 SMNVEV (reference sequence). CDR3 coding DNA: TGTGCCAGTCACAGGGGGCGTAACTATGGCTACACCTTC. It specifies CASHRGRNYGYTF.

This clone was recorded only once. The rearrangement uses TRBV6-2 or TRBV6-3 and TRBJ1-4; the D is unclear. The V and J ends lost 2 bases and 8 bases respectively, with 15 bases between them. The germline V gene has CDR1 MNHEY and CDR2 SVGEGT. The CDR3 runs to 15 residues. The CDR3 reads CASSYKRGSNEKLFF. The CDR3 region has the DNA TGTGCCAGCAGTTACAAGCGGGGTTCGAACGAAAAACTGTTTTTT.

The rearrangement joins TRBV27 to TRBJ1-5; tentative D call: TRBD1 (6 bases). The CDR3 is made up of 15 amino acids. V was clipped by 3 bases and J by 6 bases, with 15 bases between them. The germline V gene has CDR1 MNHEY and CDR2 SMNVEV (reference sequence). The CDR3 DNA sequence: TGTGCCAGCAGTTTGGTTGGGGGGGGCGGTCAGCCCCAGCATTTT. Translating it yields CASSLVGGGGQPQHF.

This clone turned up a few times. V and J are TRBV28 and TRBJ1-5; 8 bases agree with TRBD1. V lost 5 bases to trimming and J lost 2 bases; unmatched junction nucleotides: 5. Germline CDR1 is MDHEN and CDR2 is SYDVKM. The CDR3 has 15 amino acids. The CDR3 DNA follows: TGTGCCAGCAGTGTGACAGGGGTCGGCAATCAGCCCCAGCATTTT. Translated: CASSVTGVGNQPQHF.

The chain recombines TRBV29-1 with TRBJ1-1, with D tentatively TRBD1 (5 bases). V lost 7 bases to trimming and J lost 3 bases, with 12 bases between them. This CDR3 contains 12 residues. CDR1 is SQVTM and CDR2 is ANQGSEA in the germline V gene. The CDR3 DNA is TGCAGCGCTACGACAGCTTACACTGAAGCTTTCTTT. Translating it yields CSATTAYTEAFF. The variable domain in full, completed from reference TRBV29-1 and TRBJ1-1, reads SAVISQKPSRDICQRGTSLTIQCQVDSQVTMMFWYRQQPGQSLTLIATANQGSEATYESGFVIDKFPISRPNLTFSTLTVSNMSPEDSSIYLCSATTAYTEAFFGQGTRLTVV.

This chain connects TRBV18 to TRBJ1-5, with 9 nucleotides matching TRBD1. V was pared by 6 bases and J by 5 bases, with 5 bases of the junction left unmatched. The germline V gene encodes CDR1 KGHSH and CDR2 LQKENI. This CDR3 comprises 14 residues. CDR3 DNA sequence: TGTGCCAGCTCGCCCGGGACAGGGTATCAGCCCCAGCATTTT. This sequence encodes CASSPGTGYQPQHF.

The chain combines TRBV7-7 with TRBJ2-5; 10 nucleotides agree with TRBD2. Germline CDR1 reads SSHAT; CDR2 reads FNYEAQ (reference sequence). Trimming cost V 4 bases and J 5 bases; bases outside gene matches: 4. CDR3 length equals 14 residues. CDR3 sequence: CASSSSAGGETQYF. The CDR3 nucleotides are TGTGCCAGCAGCTCATCAGCGGGGGGGGAGACCCAGTACTTC. The full variable domain, completed using reference TRBV7-7 and TRBJ2-5, is GAGVSQSPRYKVTKRGQDVTLRCDPISSHATLYWYQQALGQGPEFLTYFNYEAQPDKSGLPSDRFSAERPEGSISTLTIQRTEQRDSAMYRCASSSSAGGETQYFGPGTRLLVL.

The CDR3 coding sequence is TGTGCCAGCAGTTTATATTGGACAGGGGGCGGAGAGACCCAGTACTTC. It codes for CASSLYWTGGGETQYF. This rearrangement joins TRBV28 to TRBJ2-5; 11 nucleotides align to TRBD1. Trimming at V came to 1 base and at J to 4 bases, leaving 5 bases not matched to a gene. This CDR3 is 16 amino acids long. Per germline, CDR1 MDHEN and CDR2 SYDVKM. Based on the CDR3 plus reference TRBV28 and TRBJ2-5, the full variable domain is DVKVTQSSRYLVKRTGEKVFLECVQDMDHENMFWYRQDPGLGLRLIYFSYDVKMKEKGDIPEGYSVSREKKERFSLILESASTNQTSMYLCASSLYWTGGGETQYFGPGTRLLVL.

For this clone: A read error may account for a junction end that differs from germline. The chain uses TRBV7-2 and TRBJ2-3; 10 bases align to TRBD2. There are 17 residues in the CDR3. Germline CDR1 reads SGHTA; CDR2 reads FQGNSA. CDR3 residues: CASSQGGASGRLEPQYF. The CDR3 coding sequence is TGTGCTAGCAGCCAGGGGGGTGCTAGCGGGAGACTTGAGCCGCAGTATTTT.